These T cell receptor beta chains were read from a single sample in a study of T cells after posttransplantation cyclophosphamide. Sequenced by immunoSEQ multiplex PCR; TCRdb stores in-frame clones only, minus some. Found here are 23,000 or so clones, no singletons; the ten largest cover approximately 7%. The sample consisted of PBMCs. The receptors here all came from a woman aged 60-75 years in good health, CMV-negative, and a related stem cell transplant donor. CDR3s include the opening cysteine and the closing phenylalanine or tryptophan. D genes are given only for firm matches. The size of a clone is reported for some rows only, either as once, few or many, or as a class for expanded clones.

J gene	D gene	V gene	CDR3 length	clone size	CDR3 protein	CDR3 DNA
TRBJ1-4	-	TRBV6-5	13	many	CATRGRGNEKLFF	TGTGCCACAAGGGGTAGGGGGAATGAAAAACTGTTTTTT
TRBJ2-3	-	TRBV4-2	14	many	CASSPTTSTDTQYF	TGTGCCAGCAGTCCTACTACTAGCACAGATACGCAGTATTTT
TRBJ1-1	-	TRBV2	13	medium-sized	CASRAGMSTEAFF	TGTGCCAGCAGGGCAGGGATGAGCACTGAAGCTTTCTTT
TRBJ2-3	TRBD2	TRBV30	15	-	CAWSVPAGGPDTQYF	TGTGCCTGGAGTGTACCAGCGGGAGGGCCAGATACGCAGTATTTT
TRBJ2-5	TRBD1	TRBV7-9	15	few	CASSDRGLAGETQYF	TGTGCCAGCAGCGACAGGGGGCTAGCGGGAGAGACCCAGTACTTC
TRBJ2-3	TRBD1	TRBV6-1	14	-	CASTPGQGSAWQYF	TGTGCCAGCACTCCGGGACAGGGATCTGCTTGGCAGTATTTT
TRBJ1-2	TRBD1	TRBV7-2	13	many	CASSFDRDYGYTF	TGTGCCAGCAGCTTCGACAGGGACTATGGCTACACCTTC
TRBJ1-2	TRBD1	TRBV5-6	13	many	CASRYGTAYGYTF	TGTGCCAGCAGATACGGGACAGCCTATGGCTACACCTTC
TRBJ2-1	TRBD2	TRBV27	14	many	CASSRDYTQDEQFF	TGTGCCAGCAGTCGGGACTACACCCAGGATGAGCAGTTCTTC
TRBJ2-7	-	TRBV11-2	16	many	CASSLPIQGGIYEQYF	TGTGCCAGCAGCTTACCCATACAGGGCGGTATTTACGAGCAGTACTTC
TRBJ1-1	TRBD1	TRBV6-6	12	many	CASLQGRYEAFF	TGTGCCAGTCTACAGGGGAGGTACGAAGCTTTCTTT
TRBJ1-5	TRBD1	TRBV2	16	many	CASSGSTGDLNQPQHF	TGTGCCAGCTCCGGTTCCACAGGGGACCTCAATCAGCCCCAGCATTTT
TRBJ1-6	-	TRBV28	15	few	CASSFPGQYNSPLHF	TGTGCCAGCAGTTTCCCAGGCCAGTATAATTCACCCCTCCACTTT
TRBJ1-2	TRBD1	TRBV6-5	14	many	CASSPGQGKYGYTF	TGTGCCAGCAGTCCGGGACAGGGGAAGTATGGCTACACCTTC
TRBJ1-2	-	TRBV9	13	many	CASRGGPNRGYTF	TGTGCCAGCCGGGGGGGGCCGAATCGCGGCTACACCTTC
TRBJ1-6	-	TRBV4-1	13	few	CASSRESGRTLHF	TGCGCCAGCAGCCGAGAAAGCGGACGTACCCTCCACTTT
TRBJ2-7	TRBD2	TRBV30	14	many	CAWSPGLASYEQYF	TGTGCCTGGAGTCCTGGACTAGCTTCGTACGAGCAGTACTTC
TRBJ1-5	-	TRBV7-2	12	many	CASSPTNQPQHF	TGTGCCAGCAGCCCCACAAATCAGCCCCAGCATTTT
TRBJ1-2	-	TRBV13	14	many	CASSLGGLDYGYTF	TGTGCCAGCAGCTTGGGAGGCCTGGACTATGGCTACACCTTC
TRBJ2-3	TRBD2	TRBV5-4	17	many	CASNDISGAVSTDTQYF	TGTGCCAGCAATGATATTAGCGGGGCCGTAAGCACAGATACGCAGTATTTT
TRBJ2-7	-	TRBV4-1	13	many	CASSQGTGLEQYF	TGCGCCAGCAGCCAAGGGACGGGACTCGAGCAGTACTTC
TRBJ1-4	TRBD1	TRBV5-1	16	many	CASSPHPTGANEKLFF	TGCGCCAGCAGCCCTCATCCGACAGGGGCAAATGAAAAACTGTTTTTT
TRBJ2-2	TRBD1	TRBV9	14	many	CASGQGGDTGELFF	TGTGCCAGCGGACAGGGTGGGGACACCGGGGAGCTGTTTTTT
TRBJ2-3	-	TRBV28	12	few	CASSPVTDTQYF	TGTGCCAGCAGTCCAGTCACAGATACGCAGTATTTT
TRBJ2-5	TRBD2	TRBV19	15	-	CASSIVPGAGGTQYF	TGTGCCAGTAGTATAGTTCCGGGAGCGGGAGGGACCCAGTACTTC
TRBJ2-7	-	TRBV10-3	14	many	CAISAGGGNYEQYF	TGTGCCATCAGTGCCGGAGGCGGGAACTACGAGCAGTACTTC
TRBJ1-2	TRBD1	TRBV6-5	13	many	CASSVTGVYGYTF	TGTGCCAGCAGTGTTACAGGGGTTTATGGCTACACCTTC
TRBJ2-3	-	TRBV5-1	13	many	CATSYRSTDTQYF	TGCGCCACCAGTTACAGGAGCACAGATACGCAGTATTTT
TRBJ1-2	TRBD1	TRBV19	14	many	CASSRDRGRIGYTF	TGTGCCAGTAGTAGGGACAGGGGGCGAATTGGCTACACCTTC
TRBJ2-2	TRBD2	TRBV5-4	15	many	CASSSPSGRAGELFF	TGTGCCAGCAGCTCCCCTAGCGGGAGGGCCGGGGAGCTGTTTTTT
TRBJ2-5	TRBD1	TRBV5-4	15	many	CASSPPTGEKETQYF	TGTGCCAGCAGCCCTCCGACAGGGGAAAAAGAGACCCAGTACTTC
TRBJ1-2	-	TRBV7-2	13	many	CASSSTQAYGYTF	TGTGCCAGCAGCTCGACCCAGGCCTATGGCTACACCTTC
TRBJ2-3	-	TRBV19	16	many	CASNFAGYSSTDTQYF	TGTGCCAGTAATTTTGCCGGGTACTCCAGCACAGATACGCAGTATTTT
TRBJ2-7	-	TRBV4-3	16	few	CASSPADRSHSYEQYF	TGCGCCAGCAGCCCGGCCGACAGGTCCCACTCCTACGAGCAGTACTTC
TRBJ2-2	-	TRBV6-1	15	few	CASTTQGGRTGELFF	TGTGCCAGCACCACTCAGGGGGGTCGAACCGGGGAGCTGTTTTTT
TRBJ1-2	TRBD1	TRBV7-2	16	-	CASSLDPTGLGYGYTF	TGTGCCAGCAGCTTAGACCCGACAGGGTTAGGCTATGGCTACACCTTC
TRBJ2-3	TRBD2	TRBV5-6	16	many	CASSWGLAGVTDTQYF	TGTGCCAGCAGCTGGGGACTAGCGGGAGTAACAGATACGCAGTATTTT
TRBJ2-3	TRBD1	TRBV5-8	16	-	CASNGETGLSTDTQYF	TGTGCCAGCAACGGGGAGACAGGGCTAAGCACAGATACGCAGTATTTT
TRBJ2-7	TRBD2	TRBV4-1	19	many	CASSPQMGSTSGRAYEQYF	TGCGCCAGCAGCCCTCAAATGGGGTCCACTAGCGGGAGGGCCTACGAGCAGTACTTC
TRBJ2-3	-	TRBV7-2	18	many	CASSFTELWRALTDTQYF	TGTGCCAGCAGCTTTACGGAATTGTGGCGGGCCCTCACAGATACGCAGTATTTT
TRBJ2-1	TRBD1	TRBV28	15	few	CASSLPTGVYNEQFF	TGTGCCAGCAGTTTGCCCACAGGGGTCTACAATGAGCAGTTCTTC
TRBJ1-1	TRBD1	TRBV5-1	12	many	CASSVDRGEAFF	TGCGCCAGCAGCGTTGACAGGGGGGAAGCTTTCTTT
TRBJ2-4	TRBD1	TRBV5-4	16	many	CASSPETGRAKNIQYF	TGTGCCAGCAGCCCAGAGACAGGGCGAGCCAAAAACATTCAGTACTTC
TRBJ2-3	TRBD1	TRBV28	16	few	CASSPLGQGGTDTQYF	TGTGCCAGCAGCCCATTGGGACAGGGAGGAACAGATACGCAGTATTTT
TRBJ1-1	TRBD1	TRBV19	14	many	CASTTTGGNTEAFF	TGTGCCAGTACCACCACAGGGGGGAACACTGAAGCTTTCTTT
TRBJ1-2	-	TRBV19	15	many	CASSMFSGVGYGYTF	TGTGCCAGTAGTATGTTTTCGGGGGTAGGCTATGGCTACACCTTC
TRBJ2-7	-	TRBV28	11	many	CASSLAYEQYF	TGTGCCAGCAGTCTAGCCTACGAGCAGTACTTC
TRBJ2-7	TRBD2	TRBV5-4	15	-	CASSLTSGSPYEQYF	TGTGCCAGCAGCCTTACTAGCGGTTCGCCCTACGAGCAGTACTTC
TRBJ2-2	TRBD2	TRBV28	16	many	CASSFSGLANTGELFF	TGTGCCAGCAGTTTTTCAGGACTAGCCAACACCGGGGAGCTGTTTTTT
TRBJ2-3	TRBD2	TRBV6-1	15	many	CASRTSGGVTDTQYF	TGTGCCAGCAGGACTAGCGGGGGGGTTACAGATACGCAGTATTTT
TRBJ1-5	TRBD1	TRBV7-8	16	many	CASSLGDRGGNQPQHF	TGTGCCAGCAGCTTAGGCGACAGGGGGGGCAATCAGCCCCAGCATTTT
TRBJ2-7	TRBD1	TRBV5-4	16	many	CASSTLGQGAAYEQYF	TGTGCCAGCAGCACCCTAGGACAGGGGGCGGCCTACGAGCAGTACTTC
TRBJ2-7	TRBD1	TRBV11-1	15	many	CASGMLGQGPHEQYF	TGTGCCAGCGGCATGCTGGGACAGGGCCCACACGAGCAGTACTTC
TRBJ1-5	-	TRBV5-6	15	many	CASSLAGRLGQPQHF	TGTGCCAGCAGCTTGGCGGGGAGGCTAGGTCAGCCCCAGCATTTT